Only a few counts were recorded for the clone carrying this T cell receptor beta chain. Its antigen is still unknown. Construction of TCR beta libraries was performed using quantitative 5'-RACE with molecular barcodes. TCRdb re-called the 5' RACE reads with MiXCR, one entry per CDR3 protein. Altogether approximately 400,000 distinct CDR3 sequences are present, over 15% being singletons, with the ten largest covering over 1%. Trimming removed 11 bases at V and 1 base at J, with 17 bases between. CDR3 length: 14 amino acids. Germline V gives CDR1 MNHNS, CDR2 SASEGT. These data come from a study of CD8 T cells in ankylosing spondylitis. Study outcomes and limitations: Relatively scarce in peripheral blood, disease-linked clones were CD8+. In ankylosing spondylitis patients, matched synovial fluid reportedly showed significant enrichment of disease-linked clones. Reports of some motif variants in reactive arthritis synovial fluid and blood predate this one. Seven to nine highly homologous variants formed a TCR beta motif that appeared characteristic of ankylosing spondylitis blood.

The rearrangement uses TRBV6-1 and TRBJ1-1; D perhaps matches TRBD1 (5 bases). The sequencing sample was made of blood, either unsorted or a sorted T cell fraction (not recorded which). This clonotype was obtained from a male donor with ankylosing spondylitis. As DNA, the CDR3 is TGTGCCGCACGGGGGGGTGGCGGGAACACTGAAGCTTTCTTT. Translation: CAARGGGGNTEAFF.